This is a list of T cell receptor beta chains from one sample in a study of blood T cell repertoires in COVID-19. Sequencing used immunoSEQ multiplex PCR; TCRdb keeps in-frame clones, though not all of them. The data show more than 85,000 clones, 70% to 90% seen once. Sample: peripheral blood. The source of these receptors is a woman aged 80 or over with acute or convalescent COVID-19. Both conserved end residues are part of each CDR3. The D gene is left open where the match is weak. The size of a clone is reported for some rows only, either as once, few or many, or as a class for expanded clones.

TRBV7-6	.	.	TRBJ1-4	CASSLRSGGGNEKLFF	TGTGCCAGCAGCTTAAGGTCGGGGGGCGGTAATGAAAAACTGTTTTTT
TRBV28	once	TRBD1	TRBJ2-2	CASSRPRQGPTGELFF	TGTGCCAGCAGTAGGCCTCGACAGGGTCCCACCGGGGAGCTGTTTTTT
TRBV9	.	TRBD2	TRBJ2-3	CASSAGLAGSTDTQYF	TGTGCCAGCAGCGCAGGACTAGCGGGGTCCACAGATACGCAGTATTTT
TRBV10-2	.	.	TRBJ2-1	CASSVSTYNEQFF	TGCGCCAGCAGTGTCTCGACATACAATGAGCAGTTCTTC
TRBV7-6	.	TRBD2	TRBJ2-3	CASSQGGYTDTQYF	TGTGCCAGCAGCCAGGGAGGGTACACAGATACGCAGTATTTT
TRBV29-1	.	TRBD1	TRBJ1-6	CSVGTGASNSPLHF	TGCAGCGTTGGGACAGGGGCAAGTAATTCACCCCTCCACTTT
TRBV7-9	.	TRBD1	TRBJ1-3	CASSLTGASGNTIYF	TGTGCCAGCAGCCTCACAGGGGCTTCTGGAAACACCATATATTTT
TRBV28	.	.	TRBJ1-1	CASSFRGNTEAFF	TGTGCCAGCAGTTTCAGGGGGAACACTGAAGCTTTCTTT
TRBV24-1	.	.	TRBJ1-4	CATSDSGASNEKLFF	TGTGCCACCAGTGATTCGGGAGCGTCTAATGAAAAACTGTTTTTT
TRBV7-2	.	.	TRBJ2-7	CASSFGGVTYEQYF	TGTGCCAGCAGCTTCGGGGGTGTCACCTACGAGCAGTACTTC
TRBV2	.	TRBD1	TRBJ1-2	CASSVEGAGYTF	TGTGCCAGCAGTGTCGAGGGGGCCGGCTACACCTTC
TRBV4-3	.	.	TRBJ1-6	CASSQDRDTSSSYNSPLHF	TGCGCCAGCAGCCAAGATAGGGACACCTCCTCTTCATATAATTCACCCCTCCACTTT
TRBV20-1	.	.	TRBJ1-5	CSASGAGAYQPQHF	TGCAGTGCTAGTGGGGCAGGGGCCTATCAGCCCCAGCATTTT
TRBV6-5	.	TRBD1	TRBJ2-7	CASSPTGGYPYEQYF	TGTGCCAGCAGTCCAACAGGGGGCTATCCATACGAGCAGTACTTC
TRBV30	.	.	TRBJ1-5	CAWSPGVQPQHF	TGTGCCTGGAGTCCGGGAGTTCAGCCCCAGCATTTT
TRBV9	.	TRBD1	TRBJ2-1	CASSGGTGVYNEQFF	TGTGCCAGCAGCGGGGGGACAGGGGTCTACAATGAGCAGTTCTTC
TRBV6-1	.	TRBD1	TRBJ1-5	CASSELMETGGPQPQHF	TGTGCCAGCAGTGAATTGATGGAGACAGGGGGACCTCAGCCCCAGCATTTT
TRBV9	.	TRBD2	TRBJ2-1	CASSAVSGRTSYNEQFF	TGTGCCAGCAGCGCCGTTAGCGGGCGGACCTCCTACAATGAGCAGTTCTTC
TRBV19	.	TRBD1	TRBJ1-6	CASSILGTESGSPLHF	TGTGCCAGTAGTATCCTTGGGACAGAATCTGGTTCACCCCTCCACTTT
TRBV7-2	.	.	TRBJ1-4	CASSGTGEKLFF	TGTGCCAGCAGCGGTACGGGGGAAAAACTGTTTTTT
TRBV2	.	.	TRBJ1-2	CASSDYRQVGYGYTF	TGTGCCAGCAGTGACTACCGACAGGTGGGCTATGGCTACACCTTC
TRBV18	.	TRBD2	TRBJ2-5	CASSDGEGETQYF	TGTGCCAGCTCCGACGGGGAGGGAGAGACCCAGTACTTC
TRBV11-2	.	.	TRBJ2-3	CASSGRTDGDTQYF	TGTGCCAGCAGCGGAAGGACAGATGGGGATACGCAGTATTTT
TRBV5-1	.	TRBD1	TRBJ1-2	CASSSGQGMYEGYTF	TGCGCCAGCAGCTCGGGACAGGGGATGTATGAGGGCTACACCTTC
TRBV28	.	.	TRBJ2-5	CASSPNGGQETQYF	TGTGCCAGCAGTCCGAACGGCGGGCAAGAGACCCAGTACTTC
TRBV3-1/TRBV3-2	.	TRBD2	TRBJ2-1	CASSQEPAGGRNEQFF	TGTGCCAGCAGCCAAGAACCAGCGGGGGGGCGAAATGAGCAGTTCTTC
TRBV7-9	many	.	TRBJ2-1	CASSWSWGGGPHNEQFF	TGTGCCAGCAGCTGGAGTTGGGGGGGCGGGCCTCACAATGAGCAGTTCTTC
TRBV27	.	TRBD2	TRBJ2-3	CASSLGLGLGTQYF	TGTGCCAGCAGTTTGGGACTAGGCTTAGGTACGCAGTATTTT
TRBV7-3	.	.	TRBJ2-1	CASSSGLSSYNEQFF	TGTGCCAGCAGCTCGGGACTTAGCTCCTACAATGAGCAGTTCTTC
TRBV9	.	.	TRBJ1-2	CASSVGTDYGYTF	TGTGCCAGCAGCGTAGGGACAGACTATGGCTACACCTTC